This T cell receptor beta chain was identified during a study of identical twins. The CDR3 consists of 15 residues. V shed 4 bases and J 3 bases; nucleotides not matched to a gene: 1. Germline V gene sequence: CDR1 MGHDK, CDR2 SYGVNS. TCRdb reprocessed the 5' RACE reads via MiXCR and lists one record per CDR3 protein. Among hundreds of thousands of distinct CDR3 sequences, approximately 9% were seen once, and the ten largest hold around 0.95%. This clonotype was seen ten or more times. These data were also filed under a second study, of yellow fever vaccine responses in identical twins.

This TCR derives from a young woman in good health. The sequencing sample was made of PBMCs. The chain links TRBV25-1 to TRBJ2-1; 12 nucleotides match TRBD2. The CDR3 protein is CASSGTSGIYNEQFF. In DNA, the CDR3 is TGTGCCAGCAGTGGGACTAGCGGGATCTACAATGAGCAGTTCTTC.